These 31 T cell receptor beta chains were all obtained from the same sample, sequenced in a study of blood T cell repertoires in COVID-19. Sequenced by immunoSEQ multiplex PCR; TCRdb stores in-frame clones only, minus some. The sample contains 220,000 or so clones, 80% to 90% of which appear only once. The sample comprised PBMCs or T cells enriched from blood (not recorded which). These receptors were collected from a man aged 45-65 years who had been exposed to COVID-19.

The V and J genes are TRBV6-5 and TRBJ1-4; D not resolved. CDR3 length: 15 amino acids. Germline CDR1 reads MNHEY; CDR2 reads SVGAGI. As DNA, the CDR3 is TGTGCTTCGGGGAGGGAGCCTGCAACTAATGAAAAACTGTTTTTT. This codes for CASGREPATNEKLFF.

The V and J genes are TRBV6-4 and TRBJ2-2; TRBD2 agrees at 13 bases. V shed 0 bases and J 6 bases; nucleotides not matched to a gene: 7. This CDR3 has 18 residues. Germline V gene data show CDR1 as MRHNA and CDR2 as SNTAGT. CDR3 sequence: CASSDSQGLAGYAGELFF. CDR3 DNA sequence: TGTGCCAGCAGTGACTCCCAGGGACTAGCGGGATATGCCGGGGAGCTGTTTTTT.

The chain has TRBV25-1 and TRBJ2-1, with 9 bases fitting TRBD1. The CDR3 loop spans 16 amino acids. With V trimmed by 5 bases and J by 6 bases, 11 bases remained unmatched. The germline V gene has CDR1 MGHDK and CDR2 SYGVNS. Here the CDR3 reads CASSSTPGQGRNEQFF. The CDR3 DNA reads TGTGCCAGCAGTTCCACACCGGGACAGGGACGCAATGAGCAGTTCTTC.

The gene calls are TRBV29-1 and TRBJ2-3, with 7 bases aligning to TRBD2. There are 14 residues in the CDR3. The V segment lost 5 bases and the J segment 4 bases; nucleotides outside the gene matches: 9. CDR1 SQVTM and CDR2 ANQGSEA come from the germline V gene. DNA of the CDR3: TGCAGCGTTCACGGGAGGATCAGCCCAGATACGCAGTATTTT. Translated: CSVHGRISPDTQYF.

The rearrangement joins TRBV5-1 to TRBJ1-6, with 8 nucleotides matching TRBD1. The CDR3 has 16 amino acids. The germline V gene encodes CDR1 SGHRS and CDR2 YFSETQ. With V trimmed by 1 base and J by 6 bases, 6 bases remained unmatched. CDR3 in DNA: TGCGCCAGCAGCTTGCTGGGCCAGGGGGCTAATTCACCCCTCCACTTT. Translation: CASSLLGQGANSPLHF.

The chain is built from TRBV3-1 (or the pseudogene TRBV3-2) and TRBJ2-1; a possible D gene is TRBD2 (6 bases). Between the trimmed V and J ends, which lost 2 bases and 4 bases, there was a span of 15 bases. The CDR3 extends over 16 amino acids. Per the germline V gene, CDR1 is LGHDT and CDR2 is YNNKEL (reference sequence). The CDR3 DNA sequence: TGTGCCAGCAGCCAACTCCGCGGGGTGACGTACAATGAGCAGTTCTTC. This sequence encodes CASSQLRGVTYNEQFF.

This chain links TRBV5-4 with TRBJ1-1, with a tentative D call TRBD1 (6 bases). Germline V gene sequence: CDR1 SGHNT, CDR2 YYREEE (reference sequence). The CDR3 has 13 residues. Trimming pared 8 bases from V and 2 bases from J, leaving 13 bases between. CDR3 residues: CASLSGTNTEAFF. The CDR3 DNA reads as TGTGCCAGTCTAAGTGGGACAAACACTGAAGCTTTCTTT.

This clone has only a few counts. This rearrangement joins TRBV7-9 to TRBJ1-5; tentatively, D is TRBD1 (5 bases). Germline values: CDR1 SEHNR, CDR2 FQNEAQ (reference sequence). V lost 5 bases, J lost 5 bases, and 16 bases lay in between. The CDR3 totals 15 residues. The CDR3 protein is CASSQAGGLHQPQHF. The CDR3 DNA follows: TGTGCCAGCAGCCAGGCGGGGGGTCTGCATCAGCCCCAGCATTTT.

V gene TRBV5-8 combines with J gene TRBJ1-3; D might be TRBD1 (6 bases). Germline CDR1 SGHTS, CDR2 YDEGEE. V was shortened by 6 bases and J by 0 bases, with 13 bases between the two germline ends. The CDR3 length is 15 residues. The CDR3 sequence is CASNKRQASGNTIYF. DNA of the CDR3: TGTGCCAGCAACAAGAGACAGGCCTCTGGAAACACCATATATTTT.

V and J are TRBV24-1 and TRBJ2-2; D perhaps matches TRBD2 (5 bases). This CDR3 has 14 residues. CDR1 KGHDR and CDR2 SFDVKD come from the germline V gene. V shed 1 base and J shed 5 bases, with 7 bases lying between them. The CDR3 DNA follows: TGTGCCACCAGTGATTTCGAGGGAACCGGGGAGCTGTTTTTT. Protein sequence: CATSDFEGTGELFF.

The rearrangement uses TRBV28 and TRBJ2-3, with a tentative D call TRBD1 (6 bases). The CDR3 consists of 14 residues. Germline V gene lookup returns CDR1 MDHEN and CDR2 SYDVKM. Trimming shortened V by 7 bases and J by 2 bases, and 13 bases separated the two germline ends. CDR3 sequence reads: CASTLTGDTDTQYF. The CDR3 DNA sequence: TGTGCCAGCACCCTGACAGGCGACACAGATACGCAGTATTTT. Based on the CDR3 plus reference TRBV28 and TRBJ2-3, the full variable domain is DVKVTQSSRYLVKRTGEKVFLECVQDMDHENMFWYRQDPGLGLRLIYFSYDVKMKEKGDIPEGYSVSREKKERFSLILESASTNQTSMYLCASTLTGDTDTQYFGPGTRLTVL.

This clone came up once. The chain joins TRBV28 to TRBJ1-4; tentatively, D is TRBD1 (5 bases). This CDR3 is 12 amino acids long. Germline V gives CDR1 MDHEN, CDR2 SYDVKM. Trimming stripped 4 bases from V and 15 bases from J, with 15 bases between. CDR3 loop: CASSWRDEKLFF. CDR3 DNA sequence: TGTGCCAGCAGTTGGAGGGACGAAAAGTTGTTTTTT. Complete variable domain (other parts from reference TRBV28 and TRBJ1-4): DVKVTQSSRYLVKRTGEKVFLECVQDMDHENMFWYRQDPGLGLRLIYFSYDVKMKEKGDIPEGYSVSREKKERFSLILESASTNQTSMYLCASSWRDEKLFFGSGTQLSVL.

This clone has only a few counts. The V and J genes are TRBV5-1 and TRBJ1-1; 7 bases agree with TRBD1. V was clipped by 3 bases and J by 4 bases; unmatched bases: 15. The CDR3 covers 17 residues. Germline loops: CDR1 SGHRS, CDR2 YFSETQ. The CDR3 reads CASSWDTRGGLTTEAFF. The CDR3 nucleotides are TGCGCCAGCAGCTGGGACACCCGAGGGGGCTTGACCACTGAAGCTTTCTTT.

The rearrangement uses TRBV5-1 and TRBJ1-1; D is possibly TRBD1 (6 bases). Trimming left V 2 bases short and J 12 bases short, with 17 bases between. Germline V gene sequence: CDR1 SGHRS, CDR2 YFSETQ. The CDR3 sequence is 13 residues long. CDR3 in amino acids: CASSFGTQSVTFF. The CDR3 DNA reads TGCGCCAGCAGCTTTGGGACACAGAGTGTCACTTTCTTT.

V gene TRBV24-1 combines with J gene TRBJ2-3; 7 positions agree with TRBD2. This CDR3 has 14 residues. V shed 5 bases and J 3 bases; nucleotides not matched to a gene: 4. Germline CDR1 and CDR2: KGHDR and SFDVKD. The CDR3 nucleotides are TGTGCCACCAGTGTTGGGGGGGAAACAGATACGCAGTATTTT. Translation gives CATSVGGETDTQYF.

The J gene is TRBJ2-1, the V gene TRBV7-2; 8 bases are a match to TRBD2. Trimming removed 1 base from V and 1 base from J; junction bases left unmatched: 9. CDR3 length equals 18 residues. Germline V gene sequence: CDR1 SGHTA, CDR2 FQGNSA. CDR3 DNA sequence: TGTGCCAGCAGCTTAGTCGGCCTAGCGGGCGCATCCTACAATGAGCAGTTCTTC. Translation: CASSLVGLAGASYNEQFF. The variable domain in full, with the rest retrieved from reference TRBV7-2 and TRBJ2-1, is GAGVSQSPSNKVTEKGKDVELRCDPISGHTALYWYRQSLGQGLEFLIYFQGNSAPDKSGLPSDRFSAERTGGSVSTLTIQRTQQEDSAVYLCASSLVGLAGASYNEQFFGPGTRLTVL.

The V and J genes are TRBV6-5 and TRBJ1-5; D gene uncertain. CDR1 is MNHEY and CDR2 is SVGAGI in the germline V gene. V lost 5 bases and J 4 bases, leaving 15 bases between the germline ends. This CDR3 is built from 15 residues. The CDR3 DNA follows: TGTGCCAGCAGTACCCAGGCTGGCGGGAATCAGCCCCAGCATTTT. Protein sequence: CASSTQAGGNQPQHF.

The chain uses TRBV5-1 and TRBJ1-2; TRBD1 might be the D (6 bases). Germline assignment: CDR1 SGHRS and CDR2 YFSETQ. The CDR3 covers 15 residues. The V and J ends lost 2 bases and 4 bases respectively, with 15 bases between them. Written as DNA, the CDR3 is TGCGCCAGCAGCTTCGGAACAGGGCGGGTCTATGGCTACACCTTC. It yields the protein CASSFGTGRVYGYTF. Full variable domain (remainder filled in from reference TRBV5-1 and TRBJ1-2): KAGVTQTPRYLIKTRGQQVTLSCSPISGHRSVSWYQQTPGQGLQFLFEYFSETQRNKGNFPGRFSGRQFSNSRSEMNVSTLELGDSALYLCASSFGTGRVYGYTFGSGTRLTVV.

The chain is built from TRBV11-3 and TRBJ1-6; D is unresolved. V lost 3 bases, J lost 9 bases, and 9 bases lay in between. The length of the CDR3 is 13 residues. The germline V gene encodes CDR1 SGHNT and CDR2 YENEEA. This CDR3 is CASSFEAGSPLHF. The CDR3 region has the DNA TGTGCCAGCAGCTTCGAGGCGGGTTCACCCCTCCACTTT.

The CDR3 loop is CASSYSRANYGYTF. CDR3 DNA: TGTGCCAGCAGTTACAGCCGGGCTAACTATGGCTACACCTTC. The chain carries TRBV6-5 and TRBJ1-2; no clear D gene. The V end was cut by 2 bases, the J end by 0 bases, with 7 bases between. Germline CDR1 is MNHEY and CDR2 is SVGAGI. The CDR3 is 14 amino acids.

The J gene is TRBJ2-1, the V gene TRBV4-2; TRBD2 matches at 12 bases. The CDR3 contains 17 residues. J gave up 9 bases and V 0 bases, and 9 bases lay outside the gene matches. Germline CDR1 is LGHNA and CDR2 is YNFKEQ. CDR3 loop: CASSQEFGLAGGTEQFF. CDR3 nucleotide sequence: TGTGCCAGCAGCCAAGAATTCGGGCTAGCGGGAGGGACTGAGCAGTTCTTC.

In its sample, this clone was seen once. The rearrangement joins TRBV21-1 to TRBJ2-7; the table names TRBD2, a call not compared with the DNA. TRBV21-1 represents a pseudogene. There are 13 residues in the CDR3. The CDR3 DNA reads as TGTGCCAGCAAGACTAGCGCCACGAACTGGCGGTACGTC. This codes for CASKTSATNWRYV.

The chain uses TRBV2 and TRBJ1-4; 9 nucleotides match TRBD1. In germline, CDR1 is SNHLY, CDR2 FYNNEI. V dropped 4 bases and J dropped 6; count of bases not matched to a gene: 0. The CDR3 is 13 amino acids. CDR3 in DNA: TGTGCCAGCAGTGGACAGGGGGATGAAAAACTGTTTTTT. This sequence encodes CASSGQGDEKLFF.

V usage is TRBV27 and J usage is TRBJ1-2; D might be TRBD1 (6 bases). The germline CDR1 and CDR2 sequences are MNHEY and SMNVEV (reference sequence). The CDR3 is 15 residues long. V lost 0 bases to trimming and J lost 2 bases, with 10 bases between them. The DNA for the CDR3 is TGTGCCAGCAGTTTATCACCGGACAGCAACTATGGCTACACCTTC. This translates into CASSLSPDSNYGYTF.

In regard to this clone: The identical CDR3 is also encoded by other nucleotide sequences in the sample. The chain joins TRBV9 to TRBJ1-2; TRBD1 aligns across 7 bases. The V gene's germline CDR1 is SGDLS and CDR2 YYNGEE. The CDR3 runs to 12 residues. V trimming: 2 bases; J trimming: 8 bases; junction bases outside the gene matches: 3. The CDR3 spells CASSVTGNGYTF. The CDR3, as DNA: TGTGCCAGCAGCGTGACAGGGAACGGCTACACCTTC.

V and J are TRBV28 and TRBJ2-5; the D is unclear. The CDR3 loop spans 13 amino acids. The V end lost 4 bases, the J end lost 0 bases, and 6 bases lay between the germline ends. The germline V gene has CDR1 MDHEN and CDR2 SYDVKM. The CDR3 nucleotides read TGTGCCAGCAGTTCCCACTACCAAGAGACCCAGTACTTC. Translating gives CASSSHYQETQYF.

The chain combines TRBV7-2 with TRBJ2-5, with 9 positions matching TRBD2. The CDR3 runs 14 residues. Germline values: CDR1 SGHTA, CDR2 FQGNSA. With 5 bases clipped from V and 5 bases from J, the junction kept 6 bases outside the gene matches. This chain's CDR3 is CASSPSSGRETQYF. The CDR3 nucleotides are TGTGCCAGCAGCCCCTCAAGCGGGAGGGAGACCCAGTACTTC.

This rearrangement joins TRBV6-4 to TRBJ2-7; 10 bases fit TRBD1. The CDR3 length is 13 residues. V shed 5 bases and J 3 bases; nucleotides not matched to a gene: 1. CDR1 MRHNA and CDR2 SNTAGT come from the germline V gene. The CDR3 loop reads CASSRDRGYEQYF. Written as DNA, the CDR3 is TGTGCCAGCAGTCGGGACAGGGGCTACGAGCAGTACTTC.

This sequence joins TRBV27 and TRBJ2-3, with 10 nucleotides matching TRBD2. Looked up from germline, CDR1 is MNHEY and CDR2 is SMNVEV (reference sequence). The ends lost 3 bases at V and 1 base at J; junction bases unmatched: 1. This CDR3 comprises 15 residues. In DNA, the CDR3 is TGTGCCAGCAGTTTCGGACTAGCGGGCACAGATACGCAGTATTTT. As protein: CASSFGLAGTDTQYF.

The chain is built from TRBV30 and TRBJ1-4; 7 bases match TRBD1. With V trimmed by 2 bases and J by 8 bases, 5 bases remained unmatched. Germline-derived CDR1 and CDR2 are GTSNPN and SVGIG (reference sequence). The CDR3 is made up of 13 amino acids. In DNA, the CDR3 is TGTGCCTGGAGTCCTGACAGGGTCGAAAAACTGTTTTTT. As protein: CAWSPDRVEKLFF.

V and J are TRBV6-2 or TRBV6-3 and TRBJ1-2; no clear D gene. Trimming left V 6 bases short and J 5 bases short, with 10 bases between. Germline CDR1 reads MNHEY; CDR2 reads SVGEGT. The length of the CDR3 is 12 residues. CDR3 in DNA: TGTGCCAGCAGCCCCACGAGATATGGCTACACCTTC. Protein sequence: CASSPTRYGYTF.